The 27 T cell receptor beta chains below come from one sample, sequenced in a study of cytomegalovirus exposure and HLA in healthy donors. Primers included in the PCR were 60 Vbeta and 13 Jbeta primers. Only in-frame clones appear in the TCRdb table, and some are missing; sequencing was by immunoSEQ multiplex PCR. The table records 150,000 to 200,000 clones, under 80% of them present only once. Sequenced: PBMCs. These receptors all stem from a woman in her twenties or thirties in good health and CMV-seronegative.

This clone has more than one count but fewer than ten. The V gene is TRBV5-6, the J gene TRBJ1-2; 7 bases map to TRBD1. Germline CDR1 SGHDT, CDR2 YYEEEE. The CDR3 extends over 15 amino acids. The ends lost 0 bases at V and 4 bases at J; junction bases unmatched: 6. The CDR3 loop is CASSLGYRGGYGYTF. CDR3 coding DNA: TGTGCCAGCAGCTTGGGGTACAGGGGAGGCTATGGCTACACCTTC.

This clone was observed a few times. DNA for the CDR3: TGTGCCAGCAGTCTGAGGGAGGTAAGCAATCAGCCCCAGCATTTT. It encodes CASSLREVSNQPQHF. The V call is TRBV2, the J call TRBJ1-5, with D hard to call. Germline V gene sequence: CDR1 SNHLY, CDR2 FYNNEI. The length of the CDR3 is 15 residues. V was shortened by 5 bases and J by 1 base, with 12 bases between the two germline ends.

The chain links TRBV2 to TRBJ2-7; 8 nucleotides line up with TRBD2. Germline-derived CDR1 and CDR2 are SNHLY and FYNNEI. The CDR3 loop spans 14 amino acids. The junction had 7 bases not matched to a gene; V was cut back by 8 bases and J by 1 base. CDR3: CASERGPSSYEQYF. The CDR3 coding sequence is TGTGCCAGCGAGCGGGGGCCCTCTTCCTACGAGCAGTACTTC.

J is TRBJ1-1 and V is TRBV6-5; unclear D gene. CDR1 MNHEY and CDR2 SVGAGI come from the germline V gene. The V gene lost 6 bases and the J gene lost 4 bases, with 15 bases spanning the gap. The CDR3 has 14 residues. CDR3 DNA: TGTGCCAGCAGCTCCGTAAGAGGACTCACTGAAGCTTTCTTT. It translates to CASSSVRGLTEAFF.

The rearrangement uses TRBV18 and TRBJ1-1, with TRBD1 identical over 9 bases. The CDR3 loop spans 15 amino acids. Germline assignment: CDR1 KGHSH and CDR2 LQKENI. Trimming at V came to 0 bases and at J to 11 bases, leaving 10 bases not matched to a gene. CDR3 protein: CASSPPNRGRVFAFF. The DNA of the CDR3 is TGTGCCAGCTCACCACCGAACAGGGGGCGAGTTTTCGCTTTCTTT.

J is TRBJ2-3 and V is TRBV6-6, with 9 bases that match TRBD1. There are 13 residues in the CDR3. The junction had 1 base not matched to a gene; V was cut back by 7 bases and J by 2 bases. Per the germline V gene, CDR1 is MNHNY and CDR2 is SVGAGI (reference sequence). The CDR3 bases are TGTGCCAGCAAACAGGGGGCCACAGATACGCAGTATTTT. Its translation is CASKQGATDTQYF.

This clone was detected once. The chain links TRBV29-1 to TRBJ1-1; 7 nucleotides match TRBD1. The CDR3 length is 14 residues. Germline loops: CDR1 SQVTM, CDR2 ANQGSEA. V trimming: 6 bases; J trimming: 3 bases; junction bases outside the gene matches: 10. The CDR3 is CSVSQGGFYTEAFF. The CDR3 DNA reads as TGCAGCGTCTCCCAGGGGGGTTTTTACACTGAAGCTTTCTTT.

V and J are TRBV18 and TRBJ2-1, with 10 bases identical to TRBD2. The V segment lost 1 base and the J segment 8 bases; nucleotides outside the gene matches: 8. The length of the CDR3 is 16 residues. Germline CDR1 and CDR2: KGHSH and LQKENI. CDR3 sequence (DNA): TGTGCCAGCTCACCACTCAGCGGGGGGGCAAGCGATGAGCAGTTCTTC. Its translation is CASSPLSGGASDEQFF.

A few counts support this clone. This chain links TRBV7-3 with TRBJ2-1, with a possible D match to TRBD1 (6 bases). V lost 4 bases and J lost 6, with 7 bases in between. CDR1 and CDR2 (germline): SGHTA, FQGTGA. This CDR3 has 12 amino acids. Here the CDR3 DNA reads TGTGCCAGCAGCTCGGACAGCAATGAGCAGTTCTTC. Its translation: CASSSDSNEQFF.

The chain combines TRBV7-9 with TRBJ1-2, with TRBD1 as a possible D gene (6 bases). V gave up 1 base and J gave up 4 bases, with 10 bases separating them. In germline, CDR1 is SEHNR, CDR2 FQNEAQ (reference sequence). The CDR3 is 14 amino acids. The CDR3 DNA follows: TGTGCCAGCAGCTTAGAGGACAGCTCCTATGGCTACACCTTC. Residues: CASSLEDSSYGYTF.

This clone came up once. The chain carries TRBV7-8 and TRBJ1-1, with D maybe TRBD1 (5 bases). The CDR3 extends over 19 amino acids. The V gene lost 2 bases and the J gene lost 4 bases, with 26 bases spanning the gap. The germline V gene encodes CDR1 SGHVS and CDR2 FQNEAQ. The CDR3 nucleotides read TGTGCCAGCAGCTTACCGGTCGGCCGGGACTCCCACGGTGGCACTGAAGCTTTCTTT. Amino acids: CASSLPVGRDSHGGTEAFF. Combining the CDR3 with reference TRBV7-8 and TRBJ1-1 gives the whole variable domain GAGVSQSPRYKVAKRGQDVALRCDPISGHVSLFWYQQALGQGPEFLTYFQNEAQLDKSGLPSDRFFAERPEGSVSTLKIQRTQQEDSAVYLCASSLPVGRDSHGGTEAFFGQGTRLTVV.

The chain joins TRBV27 to TRBJ1-2, with 10 bases identical to TRBD1. The germline gives CDR1 MNHEY, CDR2 SMNVEV (reference sequence). Unmatched junction bases numbered 5, after V lost 3 bases and J lost 4 bases. CDR3 length equals 15 residues. The CDR3 protein is CASSFRTGGFYGYTF. Written as DNA, the CDR3 is TGTGCCAGCAGTTTTCGGACAGGGGGATTCTATGGCTACACCTTC.

This clone has a handful of counts. The chain recombines TRBV7-8 with TRBJ2-2; 9 bases map to TRBD2. Germline assignment: CDR1 SGHVS and CDR2 FQNEAQ. There are 15 residues in the CDR3. Unmatched junction bases numbered 11, after V lost 5 bases and J lost 10 bases. The CDR3 bases are TGTGCCAGCAGCCTAAGTGCTAGCGGGGAGTTGGAGCTGTTTTTT. Encoded protein: CASSLSASGELELFF.

V usage is TRBV6-5 and J usage is TRBJ2-7; possible D gene TRBD1, 5 bases. Per germline, CDR1 MNHEY and CDR2 SVGAGI. The length of the CDR3 is 16 residues. The germline V and J ends were trimmed by 4 bases and 1 base, with 17 bases remaining between them. CDR3 amino acids: CASSSPGIGFSYEQYF. Written as DNA, the CDR3 is TGTGCCAGCAGTTCCCCAGGGATTGGGTTTTCCTACGAGCAGTACTTC.

The chain couples TRBV5-1 to TRBJ2-5; D ambiguous. CDR3 length: 15 residues. The germline V and J ends were trimmed by 6 bases and 3 bases, with 18 bases remaining between them. Germline values: CDR1 SGHRS, CDR2 YFSETQ. CDR3 DNA: TGCGCCAGCAACTTCCTAACTGGAGCCAAAGAGACCCAGTACTTC. Translation: CASNFLTGAKETQYF. Combining the CDR3 with reference TRBV5-1 and TRBJ2-5 gives the whole variable domain KAGVTQTPRYLIKTRGQQVTLSCSPISGHRSVSWYQQTPGQGLQFLFEYFSETQRNKGNFPGRFSGRQFSNSRSEMNVSTLELGDSALYLCASNFLTGAKETQYFGPGTRLLVL.

V gene TRBV6-6 combines with J gene TRBJ2-7, with D possibly TRBD2 on 5 matching bases. The V end was cut by 4 bases, the J end by 3 bases, with 7 bases between. Germline V gene sequence: CDR1 MNHNY, CDR2 SVGAGI (reference sequence). The CDR3 loop spans 12 amino acids. The CDR3 DNA reads as TGTGCCAGCAGTTTGGAGGACTACGAGCAGTACTTC. Translation: CASSLEDYEQYF.

The chain links TRBV18 to TRBJ1-1, with D hard to call. V lost 2 bases and J lost 0, with 10 bases in between. Germline V gives CDR1 KGHSH, CDR2 LQKENI. The CDR3 covers 15 residues. The CDR3 loop is CASSPATKMNTEAFF. The CDR3 DNA reads as TGTGCCAGCTCACCAGCGACAAAGATGAACACTGAAGCTTTCTTT.

The rearrangement uses TRBV5-1 and TRBJ1-1, with TRBD1 identical over 8 bases. The germline V gene encodes CDR1 SGHRS and CDR2 YFSETQ. The CDR3 is 14 residues long. The V gene end was trimmed by 1 base and the J gene end by 7 bases; junction bases not matched to a gene: 6. The CDR3 protein is CASSLMTGVVEAFF. CDR3 DNA sequence: TGCGCCAGCAGCTTGATGACAGGGGTTGTTGAAGCTTTCTTT.

V usage is TRBV2 and J usage is TRBJ2-3; 7 nucleotides align to TRBD1. The germline gives CDR1 SNHLY, CDR2 FYNNEI. V was clipped by 5 bases and J by 2 bases; unmatched bases: 4. The CDR3 spans 14 residues. The CDR3 DNA reads as TGTGCCAGCAGTTCGACAGGGTTCACAGATACGCAGTATTTT. It is translated as CASSSTGFTDTQYF.

This chain's CDR3 is CASRSGQHSTEAFF. The DNA for the CDR3 is TGTGCCAGTAGATCGGGACAGCATTCCACTGAAGCTTTCTTT. The chain uses TRBV19 and TRBJ1-1, with 7 bases identical to TRBD1. V was clipped by 6 bases and J by 4 bases; unmatched bases: 8. The CDR3 spans 14 residues. CDR1 and CDR2 (germline): LNHDA, SQIVND (reference sequence).

J is TRBJ1-5 and V is TRBV6-1; no clear D. V was shortened by 7 bases and J by 3 bases, with 10 bases between the two germline ends. The CDR3 runs to 13 residues. Looked up from germline, CDR1 is MNHNS and CDR2 is SASEGT. CDR3 residues: CASTGRDNQPQHF. CDR3 nucleotide sequence: TGTGCCAGCACCGGACGGGACAATCAGCCCCAGCATTTT.

The J gene is TRBJ2-7, the V gene TRBV27, with D maybe TRBD2 (5 bases). V gave up 8 bases and J gave up 2 bases, with 13 bases separating them. The CDR3 sequence is 13 residues long. The germline V gene has CDR1 MNHEY and CDR2 SMNVEV (reference sequence). The CDR3, as DNA: TGTGCCAGCGGGCGACTACCCGCCTACGAGCAGTACTTC. The encoded protein is CASGRLPAYEQYF.

J is TRBJ1-2 and V is TRBV30; weak D call: TRBD1 (6 bases). Trimming cost V 4 bases and J 4 bases, with 16 bases left between them. The germline V gene has CDR1 GTSNPN and CDR2 SVGIG (reference sequence). This CDR3 has 14 residues. The CDR3 DNA reads as TGTGCCTGGATAGGACAGCGGCTCAGCTATGGCTACACCTTC. This gives the protein CAWIGQRLSYGYTF.

The chain links TRBV29-1 to TRBJ1-1; TRBD1 matches 12 bases. This CDR3 has 14 amino acids. V was clipped by 5 bases and J by 4 bases; unmatched bases: 5. Germline V lookup: CDR1 SQVTM, CDR2 ANQGSEA. CDR3 region: CSVYRDRGPTEAFF. Here the CDR3 DNA reads TGCAGCGTTTACCGGGACAGGGGGCCCACTGAAGCTTTCTTT.

This clone has only a few counts. The chain has TRBV15 and TRBJ1-5; D remains unclear. This CDR3 is built from 12 residues. Germline V gene sequence: CDR1 LNHNV, CDR2 YYDKDF (reference sequence). V was shortened by 5 bases and J by 3 bases, with 5 bases between the two germline ends. CDR3: CATSHINQPQHF. The CDR3 coding sequence is TGTGCCACCAGCCACATCAATCAGCCCCAGCATTTT.

In nucleotides, the CDR3 is TGTGCCAGCAGCCAAGAGGCGACAGGGACCTCTGAAGCTTTCTTT. Translated, it gives CASSQEATGTSEAFF. The rearrangement links TRBV4-2 to TRBJ1-1; TRBD1 agrees at 7 bases. V was clipped by 0 bases and J by 6 bases; unmatched bases: 7. The length of the CDR3 is 15 residues. The germline CDR1 and CDR2 sequences are LGHNA and YNFKEQ.

V and J are TRBV9 and TRBJ1-6; perhaps TRBD1 as D (5 bases). There are 15 residues in the CDR3. V lost 4 bases and J 10 bases, leaving 18 bases between the germline ends. Germline CDR1 reads SGDLS; CDR2 reads YYNGEE. The CDR3 DNA follows: TGTGCCAGCAGCAGAGGAGGGGATGGGAACTCACCCCTCCACTTT. Translation: CASSRGGDGNSPLHF.